This T cell receptor (beta chain) was recorded in a study of T-cell memory formation after mild COVID-19. With regard to this clonotype: As yet, its antigen is unknown.

Each CDR3 protein is one row after TCRdb ran MiXCR on the 5' RACE reads. This table has about 190,000 distinct CDR3 sequences, roughly 30% appearing once. Points from the study as a whole: Whether second-wave clones peaking at day 37 were SARS-CoV-2 specific went unconfirmed.

The CDR3 contains 15 residues. V lost 0 bases to trimming and J lost 0 bases, with 10 bases between them. Germline CDR1 is SGDLS and CDR2 is YYNGEE. This clonotype originated in an adult woman who had mild COVID-19 (a few samples of this study predate the infection). Cell type and time point are not known. Sequenced material: PBMCs or a T cell subset sorted from them (not recorded which). V usage is TRBV9 and J usage is TRBJ2-7, with a possible D match to TRBD2 (5 bases). CDR3: CASSVDGESSYEQYF. The DNA of the CDR3 is TGTGCCAGCAGCGTAGATGGGGAGAGCTCCTACGAGCAGTACTTC.